The present TCR beta chain was sequenced within a study of T cells expressing NK-cell markers. For the study at large: The study drew TCR beta repertoires from sorted CD3+CD56+NKG2C+, CD3+CD56+NKG2C- and CD3+CD56-NKG2C+ T cells. HCMV serostatus: most of the eight sequenced donors positive, one negative.

The study's findings and limits: The contribution of dominant NKG2C+ clonotypes to CD8+ T cells in about 6 donors was roughly 1.0-7.5%.

TCRdb derives one entry per CDR3 protein from the 5' RACE reads, leaving out DNA. Reported are roughly 380,000 distinct CDR3 sequences; the ten largest clones contain roughly 5.5%. Details on this clonotype: Its specificity is not known.

CDR1 is DFQATT and CDR2 is SNEGSKA in the germline V gene (reference sequence). The CDR3 extends over 14 amino acids. This TCR came from a man between 18 and 69 years old in good health. The rearrangement uses TRBV20-1 and TRBJ2-1; TCRdb outputs TRBD2, but without DNA this stays unchecked. Sequences were obtained from blood T cells: a sorted CD56 or NKG2C T cell subset, CD4+ or CD8+ T cells, or bulk PBMC T cells (not recorded which). The CDR3 spells CSAMSGLPYNEQFF.